This T cell receptor beta chain was retrieved from a study of human T cells and chemical hapten exposure. Time point of the sample: pre-sensitization, week 0. Treatment here: therapeutic diphenylcyclopropenone sensitization with weekly scalp DPC. From the RACE reads, TCRdb called clonotypes with MiXCR, one entry per CDR3 protein. The sample records approximately 400,000 distinct CDR3 sequences, 5.1% being singletons. The CDR3 covers 14 residues. With 6 bases removed from V and 0 bases from J, the gap between germline ends came to 11 bases. This clonotype was obtained from a woman between 50 and 59 years old with alopecia areata. Some clones in this sample may be carry-over from other donors' samples. The V gene is TRBV12-3 or TRBV12-4, the J gene TRBJ1-2, with D tentatively TRBD1 (6 bases). Sample: whole blood, taken in connection with sensitization to the hapten diphenylcyclopropenone (DPC). CDR3 DNA sequence: TGTGCCAGCAGCTTGACAGGTGCTAACTATGGCTACACCTTC. It specifies CASSLTGANYGYTF.